The entry below gives a single T cell receptor beta chain sequence along with its context. The target antigen is unknown. In germline, CDR1 is SEHNR, CDR2 FQNEAQ (reference sequence). V was pared by 5 bases and J by 5 bases, with 5 bases of the junction left unmatched. The length of the CDR3 is 15 residues. Sequencing of TCR beta was performed on blood CD8+ T cells and on blood CD4+ T cells. Negative isolation yielded CD4+ and CD8+ T cells, and FACS enriched TEMRA cells. The record originates from a study of CD8 T cells in Susac syndrome. Whole-study context: Active disease was present in more than 5 of the sequenced Susac syndrome patients, and remission in fewer than 10.

RNA was extracted with the RNeasy kit, and a quantity of roughly 0.5 to 1 ug was reverse transcribed using random hexamers. TCRdb used MiXCR to reprocess the immunoSEQ multiplex PCR reads, holding one entry per CDR3 protein. The table has fewer than 90,000 distinct CDR3 sequences, about 93% seen once. Study-wide results and limits: Detection of Susac-specific public clones gave 15 to 20 in total CD8+ repertoires and about five in CD8+ TEMRA repertoires.

The TCR was taken from a human donor with Susac syndrome. The chain joins TRBV7-9 to TRBJ2-7; 14 nucleotides line up with TRBD2. Sequencing input: CD8+ T cells from PBMCs. This chain's CDR3 is CASSPGTSGRDEQYF. DNA for the CDR3: TGTGCCAGCAGCCCGGGGACTAGCGGGAGAGACGAGCAGTACTTC.